This T cell receptor beta chain was captured in a study of T cells in women clearing cervical HPV infection. Notes on this clone: The read terminates 3 residues ahead of where the CDR3 ends, so the germline J gene completes it.

Trimming cost V 6 bases and J 3 bases, with 20 bases left between them. Per the germline V gene, CDR1 is MNHNS and CDR2 is SASEGT. The CDR3 is 16 residues long. Assay: immunoSEQ multiplex PCR; the TCRdb copy retains only in-frame clones and omits some. The sample includes roughly 22,000 clones. The chain has TRBV6-1 and TRBJ2-5, with D unresolved. The receptor was isolated from a woman between 18 and 70 years old with a cervical HPV16 infection that either progressed to CIN3+ or cleared (not recorded which). Sequenced sample: blood buffy coat. This CDR3 reads CASREFRLGNKETQYF. CDR3 bases read: TGTGCCAGCAGAGAATTTCGGCTAGGTAACAAAGAGACC.